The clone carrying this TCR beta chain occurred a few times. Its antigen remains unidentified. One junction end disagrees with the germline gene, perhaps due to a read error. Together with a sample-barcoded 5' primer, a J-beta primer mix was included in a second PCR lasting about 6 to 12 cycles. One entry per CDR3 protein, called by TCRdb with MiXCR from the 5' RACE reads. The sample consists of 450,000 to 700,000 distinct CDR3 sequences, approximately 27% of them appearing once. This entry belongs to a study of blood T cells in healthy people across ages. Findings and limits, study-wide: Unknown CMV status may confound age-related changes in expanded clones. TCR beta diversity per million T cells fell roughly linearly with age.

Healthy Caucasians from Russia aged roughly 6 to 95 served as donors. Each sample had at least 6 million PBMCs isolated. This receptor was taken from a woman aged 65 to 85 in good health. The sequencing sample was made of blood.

Here the CDR3 reads CASRSRDRGYF. The DNA for the CDR3 is TGTGCCAGCAGATCCCGGGACAGGGGTTACTTT. The rearrangement links TRBV6-6 to TRBJ1-1, with 10 nucleotides matching TRBD1. Germline CDR1 MNHNY, CDR2 SVGAGI (reference sequence). The CDR3 spans 11 residues.